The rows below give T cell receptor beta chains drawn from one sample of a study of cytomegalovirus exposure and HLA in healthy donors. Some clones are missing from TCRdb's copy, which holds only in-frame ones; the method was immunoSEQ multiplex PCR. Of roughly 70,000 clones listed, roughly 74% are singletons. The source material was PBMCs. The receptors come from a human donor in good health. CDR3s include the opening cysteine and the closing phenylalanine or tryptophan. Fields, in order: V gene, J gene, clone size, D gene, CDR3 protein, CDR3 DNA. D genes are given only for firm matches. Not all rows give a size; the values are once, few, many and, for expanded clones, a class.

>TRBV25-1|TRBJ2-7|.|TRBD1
CASSNTTGTGEQYF
TGTGCCAGCAGTAACACGACAGGGACCGGCGAGCAGTACTTC
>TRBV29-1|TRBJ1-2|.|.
CSVEEAGAKGYTF
TGCAGCGTTGAAGAAGCGGGGGCTAAAGGCTACACCTTC
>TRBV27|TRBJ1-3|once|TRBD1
CASSPSSDRGFGNTIYF
TGTGCCAGCAGTCCTTCCTCTGACAGGGGGTTTGGAAACACCATATATTTT
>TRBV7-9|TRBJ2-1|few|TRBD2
CASRPLAGPSYNEQFF
TGTGCCAGCAGGCCACTAGCGGGCCCTTCCTACAATGAGCAGTTCTTC
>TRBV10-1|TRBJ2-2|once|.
CASSEASLNTGELFF
TGCGCCAGCAGTGAGGCTAGCTTGAACACCGGGGAGCTGTTTTTT
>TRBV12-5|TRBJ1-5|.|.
CASGFRLNSNQPQHF
TGTGCTAGTGGTTTCAGATTAAATAGCAATCAGCCCCAGCATTTT
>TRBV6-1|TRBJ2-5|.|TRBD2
CASSELWGLGMRETQYF
TGTGCCAGCAGTGAACTGTGGGGACTAGGCATGAGGGAGACCCAGTACTTC
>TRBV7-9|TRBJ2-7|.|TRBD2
CASSSTSGRAYEQYF
TGTGCCAGCAGCTCGACTAGCGGGAGGGCCTACGAGCAGTACTTC
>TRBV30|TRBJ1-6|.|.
CAWRSFDGINSPLHF
TGTGCCTGGAGGTCCTTTGACGGGATCAATTCACCCCTCCACTTT
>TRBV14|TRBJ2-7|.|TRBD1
CASSQGNYGTVADEQYF
TGTGCCAGCAGCCAAGGAAATTACGGGACAGTTGCCGACGAGCAGTACTTC